The clone carrying this TCR beta chain appeared a few times. Its target is not known. This entry belongs to a study of cytomegalovirus exposure and HLA in healthy donors. Study overall: Early released data comprised 75 million to 100 million unique TCRs from HLA-typed donors.

It was with 60 Vbeta and 13 Jbeta primers that the PCR ran. TCRdb's table, derived via immunoSEQ multiplex PCR, lists solely in-frame clones and lacks some. In the table there are roughly 160,000 clones, roughly 70% of which are singletons. Notes on the study in general: Highest at DRB1 and lowest at HLA-C, TCR association rates differed among HLA loci in a later analysis.

Sequenced sample: PBMCs. The clonotype comes from a girl aged 5-17 years in good health and CMV-seronegative.

The CDR3 is CASSSLRQAYEQYF. The CDR3 DNA sequence: TGCGCCAGCAGCTCCCTTCGGCAGGCCTACGAGCAGTACTTC. The chain uses TRBV5-1 and TRBJ2-7; no clear D. The germline V gene encodes CDR1 SGHRS and CDR2 YFSETQ. The CDR3 totals 14 residues. Trimming took off 3 bases at V and 2 bases at J, with 12 bases between the two ends.